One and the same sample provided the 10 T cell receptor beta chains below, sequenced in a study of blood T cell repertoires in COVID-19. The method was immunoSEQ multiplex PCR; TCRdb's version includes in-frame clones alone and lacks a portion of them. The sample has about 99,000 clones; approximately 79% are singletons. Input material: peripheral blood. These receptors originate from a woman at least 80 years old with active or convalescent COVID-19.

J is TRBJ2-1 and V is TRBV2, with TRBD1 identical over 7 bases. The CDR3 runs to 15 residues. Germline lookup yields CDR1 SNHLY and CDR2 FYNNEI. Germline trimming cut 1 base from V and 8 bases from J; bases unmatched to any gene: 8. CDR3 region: CASSEGQGTSHEQFF. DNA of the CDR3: TGTGCCAGCAGTGAAGGACAGGGAACGTCCCATGAGCAGTTCTTC.

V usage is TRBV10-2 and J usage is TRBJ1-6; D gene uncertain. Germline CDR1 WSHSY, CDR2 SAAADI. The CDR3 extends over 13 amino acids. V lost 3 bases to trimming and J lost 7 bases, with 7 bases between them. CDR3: CASSENSNSPLHF. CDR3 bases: TGCGCCAGCAGTGAAAACAGCAATTCACCCCTCCACTTT.

The CDR3 spells CASSQGGLGQYF. The CDR3 DNA is TGTGCCAGCAGCCAAGGGGGACTGGGGCAGTACTTC. The chain uses TRBV4-2 and TRBJ2-7; D perhaps matches TRBD2 (6 bases). The CDR3 consists of 12 residues. Trimming stripped 1 base from V and 9 bases from J, with 10 bases between. The germline V gene encodes CDR1 LGHNA and CDR2 YNFKEQ.

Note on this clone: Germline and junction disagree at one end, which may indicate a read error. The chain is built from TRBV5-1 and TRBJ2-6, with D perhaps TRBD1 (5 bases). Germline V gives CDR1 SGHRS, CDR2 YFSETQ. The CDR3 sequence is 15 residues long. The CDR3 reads CASSRQGSGANVLTF. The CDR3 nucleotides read TGTGCCAGCAGTAGGCAGGGTTCTGGGGCCAACGTCCTGACTTTC.

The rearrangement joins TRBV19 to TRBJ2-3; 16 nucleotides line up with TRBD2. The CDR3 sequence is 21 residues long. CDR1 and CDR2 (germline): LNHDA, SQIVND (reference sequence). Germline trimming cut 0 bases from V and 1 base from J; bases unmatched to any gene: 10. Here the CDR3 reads CASSIDNVGTSGRARTDTQYF. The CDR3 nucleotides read TGTGCCAGTAGTATAGATAACGTCGGGACTAGCGGGAGGGCCCGCACAGATACGCAGTATTTT.

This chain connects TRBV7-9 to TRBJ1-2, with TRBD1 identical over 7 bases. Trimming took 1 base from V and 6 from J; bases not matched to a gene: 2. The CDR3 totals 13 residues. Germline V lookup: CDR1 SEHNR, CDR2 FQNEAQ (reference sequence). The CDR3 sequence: CASSLGTGNGYTF. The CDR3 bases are TGTGCCAGCAGCTTAGGGACAGGAAATGGCTACACCTTC.

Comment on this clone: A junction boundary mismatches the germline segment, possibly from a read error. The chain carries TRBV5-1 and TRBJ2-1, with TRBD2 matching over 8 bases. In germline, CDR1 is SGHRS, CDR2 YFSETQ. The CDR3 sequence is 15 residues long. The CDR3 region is CASSITSGSYNEQFF. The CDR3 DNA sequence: TGTGCCAGCAGCATTACTAGCGGTTCCTACAATGAGCAGTTCTTC. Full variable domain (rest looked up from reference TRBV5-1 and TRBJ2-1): KAGVTQTPRYLIKTRGQQVTLSCSPISGHRSVSWYQQTPGQGLQFLFEYFSETQRNKGNFPGRFSGRQFSNSRSEMNVSTLELGDSALYLCASSITSGSYNEQFFGPGTRLTVL.

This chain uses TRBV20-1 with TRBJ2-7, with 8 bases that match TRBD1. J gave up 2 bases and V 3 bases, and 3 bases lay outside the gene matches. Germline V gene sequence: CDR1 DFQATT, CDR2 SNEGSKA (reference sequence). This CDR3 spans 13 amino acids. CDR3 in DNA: TGCAGTGCTAGTGACAGGGGCCCCTACGAGCAGTACTTC. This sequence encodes CSASDRGPYEQYF.

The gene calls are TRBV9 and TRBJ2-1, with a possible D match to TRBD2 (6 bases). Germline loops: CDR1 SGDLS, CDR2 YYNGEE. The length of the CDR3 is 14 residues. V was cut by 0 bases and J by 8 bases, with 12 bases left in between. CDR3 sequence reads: CASSVAGGIYEQFF. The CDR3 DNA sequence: TGTGCCAGCAGCGTAGCCGGGGGAATATATGAGCAGTTCTTC.

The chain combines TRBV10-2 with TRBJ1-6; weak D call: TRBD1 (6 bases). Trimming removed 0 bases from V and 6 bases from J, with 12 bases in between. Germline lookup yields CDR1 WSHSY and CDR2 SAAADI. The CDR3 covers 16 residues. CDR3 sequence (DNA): TGCGCCAGCAGTGAGTCTCGGGGGGGCGTTAATTCACCCCTCCACTTT. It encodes CASSESRGGVNSPLHF.